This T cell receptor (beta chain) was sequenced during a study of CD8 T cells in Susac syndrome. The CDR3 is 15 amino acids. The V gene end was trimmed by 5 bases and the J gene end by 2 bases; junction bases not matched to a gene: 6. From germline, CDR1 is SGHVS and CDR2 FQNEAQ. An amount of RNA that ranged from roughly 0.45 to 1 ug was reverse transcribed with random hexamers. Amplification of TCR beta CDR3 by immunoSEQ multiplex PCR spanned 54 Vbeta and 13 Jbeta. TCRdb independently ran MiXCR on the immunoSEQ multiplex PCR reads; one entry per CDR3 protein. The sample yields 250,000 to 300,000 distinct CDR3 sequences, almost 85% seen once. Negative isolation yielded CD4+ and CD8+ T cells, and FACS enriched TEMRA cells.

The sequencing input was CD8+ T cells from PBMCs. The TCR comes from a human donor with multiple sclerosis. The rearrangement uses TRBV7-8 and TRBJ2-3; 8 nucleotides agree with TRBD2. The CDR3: CASSAVAGNTDTQYF. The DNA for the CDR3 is TGTGCCAGCAGCGCGGTAGCGGGGAACACAGATACGCAGTATTTT.